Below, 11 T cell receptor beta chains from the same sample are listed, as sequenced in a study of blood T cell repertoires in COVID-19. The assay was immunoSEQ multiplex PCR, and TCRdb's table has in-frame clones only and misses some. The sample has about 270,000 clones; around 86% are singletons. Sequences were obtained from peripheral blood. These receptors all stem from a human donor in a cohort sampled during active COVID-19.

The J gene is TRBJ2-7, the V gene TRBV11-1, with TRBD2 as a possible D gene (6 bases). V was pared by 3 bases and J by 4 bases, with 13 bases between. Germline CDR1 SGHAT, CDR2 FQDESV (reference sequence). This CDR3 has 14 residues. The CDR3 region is CASSLGLPFYEQYF. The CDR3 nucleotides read TGTGCCAGCAGCTTGGGACTGCCGTTTTACGAGCAGTACTTC.

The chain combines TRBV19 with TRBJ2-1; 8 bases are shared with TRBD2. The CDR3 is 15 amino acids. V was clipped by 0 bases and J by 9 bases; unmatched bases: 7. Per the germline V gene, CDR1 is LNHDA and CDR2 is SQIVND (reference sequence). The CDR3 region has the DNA TGTGCCAGTAGTATAGATCGGGGGGGAGATGCTGAGCAGTTCTTC. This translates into CASSIDRGGDAEQFF.

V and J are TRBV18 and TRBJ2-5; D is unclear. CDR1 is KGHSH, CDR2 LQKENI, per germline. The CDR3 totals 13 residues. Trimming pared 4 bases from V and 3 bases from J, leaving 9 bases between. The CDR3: CASSLAAKETQYF. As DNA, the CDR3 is TGTGCCAGCTCACTAGCAGCCAAAGAGACCCAGTACTTC.

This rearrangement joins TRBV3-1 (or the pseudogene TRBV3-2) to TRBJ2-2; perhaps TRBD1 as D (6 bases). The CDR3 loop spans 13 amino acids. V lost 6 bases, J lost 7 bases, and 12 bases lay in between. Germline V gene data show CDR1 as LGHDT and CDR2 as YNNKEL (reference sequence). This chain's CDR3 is CASRLLGGGELFF. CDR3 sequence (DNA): TGTGCCAGCAGACTACTAGGGGGCGGGGAGCTGTTTTTT.

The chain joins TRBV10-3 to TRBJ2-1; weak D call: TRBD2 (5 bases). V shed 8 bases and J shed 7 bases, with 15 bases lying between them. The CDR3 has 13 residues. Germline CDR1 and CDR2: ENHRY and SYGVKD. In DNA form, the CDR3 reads TGTGCCATCGAGGGAGAAAATGGGAATGAGCAGTTCTTC. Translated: CAIEGENGNEQFF.

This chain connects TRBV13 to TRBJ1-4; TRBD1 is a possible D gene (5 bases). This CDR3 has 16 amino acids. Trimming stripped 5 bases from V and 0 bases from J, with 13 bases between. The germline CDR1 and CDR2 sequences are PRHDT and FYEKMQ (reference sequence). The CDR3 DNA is TGTGCCAGCAGCCCAGGGCAGGGCGCAACTAATGAAAAACTGTTTTTT. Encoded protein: CASSPGQGATNEKLFF. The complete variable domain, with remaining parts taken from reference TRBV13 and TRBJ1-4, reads AAGVIQSPRHLIKEKRETATLKCYPIPRHDTVYWYQQGPGQDPQFLISFYEKMQSDKGSIPDRFSAQQFSDYHSELNMSSLELGDSALYFCASSPGQGATNEKLFFGSGTQLSVL.

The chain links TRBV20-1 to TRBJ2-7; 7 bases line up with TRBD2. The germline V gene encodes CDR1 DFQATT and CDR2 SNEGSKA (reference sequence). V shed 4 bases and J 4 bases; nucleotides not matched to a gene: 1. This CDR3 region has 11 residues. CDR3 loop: CSATSGYEQYF. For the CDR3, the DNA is TGCAGTGCTACTAGCGGTTACGAGCAGTACTTC.

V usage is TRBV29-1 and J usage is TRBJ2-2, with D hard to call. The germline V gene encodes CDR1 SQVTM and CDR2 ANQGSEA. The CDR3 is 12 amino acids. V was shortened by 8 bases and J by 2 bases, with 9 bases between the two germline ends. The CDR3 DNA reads TGCAGCCCTTTAAAAAACACCGGGGAGCTGTTTTTT. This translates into CSPLKNTGELFF.

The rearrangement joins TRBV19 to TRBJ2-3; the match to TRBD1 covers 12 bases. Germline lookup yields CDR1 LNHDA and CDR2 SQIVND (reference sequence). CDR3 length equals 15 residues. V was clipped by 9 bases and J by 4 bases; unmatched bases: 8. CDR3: CASAGQGAVSDTQYF. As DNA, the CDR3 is TGTGCCAGCGCGGGACAGGGGGCAGTGTCAGATACGCAGTATTTT.

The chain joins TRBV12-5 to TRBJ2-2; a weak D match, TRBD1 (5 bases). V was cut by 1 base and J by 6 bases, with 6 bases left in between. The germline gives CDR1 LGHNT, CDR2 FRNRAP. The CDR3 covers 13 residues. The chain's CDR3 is CASGLAGSGELFF. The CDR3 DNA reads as TGTGCTAGTGGTTTGGCAGGGTCCGGGGAGCTGTTTTTT.

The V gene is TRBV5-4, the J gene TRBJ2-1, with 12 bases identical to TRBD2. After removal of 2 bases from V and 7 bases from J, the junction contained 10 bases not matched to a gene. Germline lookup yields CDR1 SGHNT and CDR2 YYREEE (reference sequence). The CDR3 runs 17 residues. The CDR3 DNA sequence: TGTGCCAGCAGCTTACCTAGCGGGAGGGCCAGTAGGAATGAGCAGTTCTTC. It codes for CASSLPSGRASRNEQFF.